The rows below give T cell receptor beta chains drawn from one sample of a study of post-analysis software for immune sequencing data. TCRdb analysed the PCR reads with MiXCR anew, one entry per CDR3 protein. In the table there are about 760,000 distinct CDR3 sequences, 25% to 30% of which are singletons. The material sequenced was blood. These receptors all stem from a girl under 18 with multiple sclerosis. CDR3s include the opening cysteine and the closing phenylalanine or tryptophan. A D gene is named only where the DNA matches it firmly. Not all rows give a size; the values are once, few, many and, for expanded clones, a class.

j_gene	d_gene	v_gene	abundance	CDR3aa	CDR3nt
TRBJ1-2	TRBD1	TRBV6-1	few	CASSERGQGGYGYTF	TGTGCCAGCAGTGAACGAGGACAGGGGGGATATGGCTACACCTTC
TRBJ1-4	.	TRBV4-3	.	CASSQDMVPGKNEKLFF	TGCGCCAGCAGCCAAGATATGGTGCCCGGGAAAAATGAAAAACTGTTTTTT
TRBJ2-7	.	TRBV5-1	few	CASSLGSPRTYEQYF	TGCGCCAGCAGCTTGGGTTCCCCAAGAACCTACGAGCAGTACTTC
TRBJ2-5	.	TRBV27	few	CASMDSGGYQETQYF	TGTGCCAGCATGGATAGCGGAGGGTACCAAGAGACCCAGTACTTC
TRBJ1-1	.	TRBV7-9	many	CASSLAGVNTEAFF	TGTGCCAGCAGCTTAGCAGGGGTGAACACTGAAGCTTTCTTT
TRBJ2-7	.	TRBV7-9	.	CASSLGLSDGDEQYF	TGTGCCAGCAGCTTAGGTCTTTCGGACGGCGACGAGCAGTACTTC
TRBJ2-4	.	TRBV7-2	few	CASSFIRDGLAKNIQYF	TGTGCCAGCAGCTTCATTCGAGACGGTCTAGCCAAAAACATTCAGTACTTC
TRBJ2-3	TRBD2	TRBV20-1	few	CSARAAGGSGGLASTDTQYF	TGCAGTGCTAGAGCCGCCGGCGGGAGCGGGGGGTTAGCTAGCACAGATACGCAGTATTTT
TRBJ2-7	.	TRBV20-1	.	CSASSPSFREQYF	TGCAGTGCTAGTTCACCTAGCTTTAGGGAGCAGTACTTC
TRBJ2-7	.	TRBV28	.	CASGWRGGYEQYF	TGTGCCAGCGGCTGGAGGGGCGGCTACGAGCAGTACTTC
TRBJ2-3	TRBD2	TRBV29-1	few	CSVEDRLAGDTQYF	TGCAGCGTTGAAGATAGGCTAGCGGGAGATACGCAGTATTTT
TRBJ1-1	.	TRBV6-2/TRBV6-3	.	CASLGSRVDGMNTEAFF	TGTGCCAGCCTTGGTTCGAGGGTTGACGGAATGAACACTGAAGCTTTCTTT
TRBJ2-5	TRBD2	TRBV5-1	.	CASSTASGEETQYF	TGCGCCAGCAGCACCGCTAGCGGAGAGGAGACCCAGTACTTC
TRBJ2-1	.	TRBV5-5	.	CASSLWGSDNEQFF	TGTGCCAGCAGCCTTTGGGGTTCGGACAATGAGCAGTTCTTC
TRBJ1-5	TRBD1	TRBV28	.	CASSVTGTRYQPQHF	TGTGCCAGCAGTGTGACAGGGACCCGGTACCAGCCCCAGCATTTT
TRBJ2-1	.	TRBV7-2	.	CASSQLVGPNEQFF	TGTGCCAGCAGCCAATTAGTGGGGCCCAATGAGCAGTTCTTC
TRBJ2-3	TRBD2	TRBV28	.	CASSPRTSWGRTDTQYF	TGTGCCAGCAGTCCGCGGACTAGCTGGGGCCGCACAGATACGCAGTATTTT
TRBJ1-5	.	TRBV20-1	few	CSFSVPGPDQPQHF	TGCAGTTTCTCCGTTCCGGGACCGGATCAGCCCCAGCATTTT
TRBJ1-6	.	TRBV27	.	CASSWGDNSPLHF	TGTGCCAGCAGTTGGGGGGATAATTCACCCCTCCACTTT
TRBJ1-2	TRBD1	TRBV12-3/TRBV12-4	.	CASRTGTGGANYGYTF	TGTGCCAGCAGGACAGGGACAGGGGGCGCGAACTATGGCTACACCTTC
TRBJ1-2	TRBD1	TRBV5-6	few	CASSVAGQAALTYGYTF	TGTGCCAGCAGCGTGGCGGGACAGGCCGCTTTAACCTATGGCTACACCTTC
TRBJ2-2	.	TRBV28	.	CASRIIVGRNTRELFF	TGTGCCAGCAGAATTATAGTAGGGCGGAACACCAGGGAGCTGTTTTTT
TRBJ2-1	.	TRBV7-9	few	CASSLSVSGGGDEQFF	TGTGCCAGCAGCTTAAGTGTATCAGGAGGAGGGGATGAGCAGTTCTTC
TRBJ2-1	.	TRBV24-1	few	CATSDPITYEQFF	TGTGCCACCAGTGACCCAATCACGTATGAGCAGTTCTTC
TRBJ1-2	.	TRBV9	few	CASSVASSGPNYGYTF	TGTGCCAGCAGCGTAGCTTCGTCAGGGCCTAACTATGGCTACACCTTC
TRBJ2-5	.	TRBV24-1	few	CATDSGSDQETQYF	TGTGCCACGGACTCGGGATCCGACCAAGAGACCCAGTACTTC